A single sample is the source of the 9 T cell receptor beta chains below, sequenced in a study of Tregs in tolerant kidney transplant recipients. Data came from immunoSEQ multiplex PCR; TCRdb stores just in-frame clones and leaves some out. The sample shows 30,000 or so clones, 82% of them seen only once. Antigens for these TCRs are unknown. The specimen sequenced was Tregs from blood cultured with allogeneic cells. The receptors here all came from a human donor in good health.

This clone was recorded only once. The CDR3 here is CASSLVAGGINEQFF. The CDR3 DNA reads as TGTGCCAGCAGCTTAGTAGCGGGAGGTATCAATGAGCAGTTCTTC. J is TRBJ2-1 and V is TRBV7-9; TRBD2 aligns across 10 bases. Germline lookup yields CDR1 SEHNR and CDR2 FQNEAQ (reference sequence). The CDR3 length is 15 residues. J gave up 6 bases and V 1 base, and 3 bases lay outside the gene matches.

J is TRBJ2-5 and V is TRBV7-2, with no clear D. Per the germline V gene, CDR1 is SGHTA and CDR2 is FQGNSA. V lost 0 bases and J lost 3, with 8 bases in between. The CDR3 loop spans 14 amino acids. CDR3 in amino acids: CASSLAASEETQYF. The CDR3 DNA reads TGTGCCAGCAGCTTAGCGGCGAGCGAAGAGACCCAGTACTTC.

V gene TRBV15 combines with J gene TRBJ1-5; 7 bases match TRBD1. After removal of 1 base from V and 6 bases from J, the junction contained 3 bases not matched to a gene. This CDR3 has 14 amino acids. Germline CDR1 is LNHNV and CDR2 is YYDKDF (reference sequence). CDR3 bases: TGTGCCACCAGCAGAGCAGACAGGGCTCAGCCCCAGCATTTT. It encodes CATSRADRAQPQHF. Full variable domain (missing parts from reference TRBV15 and TRBJ1-5): DAMVIQNPRYQVTQFGKPVTLSCSQTLNHNVMYWYQQKSSQAPKLLFHYYDKDFNNEADTPDNFQSRRPNTSFCFLDIRSPGLGDTAMYLCATSRADRAQPQHFGDGTRLSIL.

The rearrangement uses TRBV5-8 and TRBJ1-1; the D is unclear. The CDR3 is made up of 15 amino acids. V was cut by 2 bases and J by 0 bases, with 11 bases left in between. Germline V gene data show CDR1 as SGHTS and CDR2 as YDEGEE. The CDR3 nucleotides read TGTGCCAGCAGCTTTCCCGGAGAGATGAACACTGAAGCTTTCTTT. Encoded protein: CASSFPGEMNTEAFF.

V gene TRBV5-4 combines with J gene TRBJ2-1; 8 nucleotides align to TRBD2. In germline, CDR1 is SGHNT, CDR2 YYREEE (reference sequence). The CDR3 extends over 14 amino acids. The ends lost 2 bases at V and 7 bases at J; junction bases unmatched: 5. CDR3: CASSFISGRNEQFF. DNA for the CDR3: TGTGCCAGCAGCTTCATCAGCGGGAGAAATGAGCAGTTCTTC. Using reference TRBV5-4 and TRBJ2-1 for the parts outside the CDR3, the full variable domain is ETGVTQSPTHLIKTRGQQVTLRCSSQSGHNTVSWYQQALGQGPQFIFQYYREEENGRGNFPPRFSGLQFPNYSSELNVNALELDDSALYLCASSFISGRNEQFFGPGTRLTVL.

The chain employs TRBV11-3 and TRBJ2-3; TRBD1 or TRBD2 may be the D gene (5 bases each). The CDR3 has 15 amino acids. V was pared by 6 bases and J by 6 bases, with 19 bases between. Germline values: CDR1 SGHNT, CDR2 YENEEA. CDR3: CASSPERGPWDTQYF. CDR3 bases: TGTGCCAGCAGTCCCGAGAGGGGTCCCTGGGATACGCAGTATTTT.

This sequence joins TRBV5-1 and TRBJ2-1; 7 bases line up with TRBD2. The V segment lost 6 bases and the J segment 4 bases; nucleotides outside the gene matches: 7. From germline, CDR1 is SGHRS and CDR2 YFSETQ. The CDR3 consists of 14 residues. CDR3 loop: CASTIAGVYNEQFF. The DNA of the CDR3 is TGCGCCAGCACCATAGCGGGTGTTTACAATGAGCAGTTCTTC. Combining the CDR3 with reference TRBV5-1 and TRBJ2-1 gives the whole variable domain KAGVTQTPRYLIKTRGQQVTLSCSPISGHRSVSWYQQTPGQGLQFLFEYFSETQRNKGNFPGRFSGRQFSNSRSEMNVSTLELGDSALYLCASTIAGVYNEQFFGPGTRLTVL.

The V and J genes are TRBV7-2 and TRBJ2-2; D gene uncertain. The CDR3 totals 13 residues. The germline CDR1 and CDR2 sequences are SGHTA and FQGNSA. V lost 1 base and J lost 7, with 7 bases in between. The CDR3 bases are TGTGCCAGCAGCTTAGGGCCAGGCGGGGAGCTGTTTTTT. It translates to CASSLGPGGELFF.

This clone was observed once. The J gene is TRBJ1-2, the V gene TRBV7-2; TRBD1 matches at 12 bases. Germline assignment: CDR1 SGHTA and CDR2 FQGNSA. The CDR3 covers 18 residues. J gave up 1 base and V 2 bases, and 8 bases lay outside the gene matches. The chain's CDR3 is CASSLTAGTGGFNYGYTF. CDR3 DNA sequence: TGTGCCAGCAGCTTAACCGCCGGGACAGGGGGCTTTAACTATGGCTACACCTTC.